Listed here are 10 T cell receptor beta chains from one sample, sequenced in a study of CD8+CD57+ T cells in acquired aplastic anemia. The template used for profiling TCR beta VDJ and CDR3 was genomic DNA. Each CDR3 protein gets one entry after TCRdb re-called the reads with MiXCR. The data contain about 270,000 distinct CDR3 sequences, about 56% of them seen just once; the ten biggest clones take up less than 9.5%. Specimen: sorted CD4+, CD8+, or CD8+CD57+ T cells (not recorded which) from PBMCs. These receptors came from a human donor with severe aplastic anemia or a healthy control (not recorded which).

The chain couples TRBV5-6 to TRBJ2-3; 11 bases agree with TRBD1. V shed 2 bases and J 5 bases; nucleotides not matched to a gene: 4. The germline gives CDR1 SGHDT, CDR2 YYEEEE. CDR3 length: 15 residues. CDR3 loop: CASSLSGTGGDTQYF. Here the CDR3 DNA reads TGTGCCAGCAGCTTATCCGGGACAGGGGGAGATACGCAGTATTTT.

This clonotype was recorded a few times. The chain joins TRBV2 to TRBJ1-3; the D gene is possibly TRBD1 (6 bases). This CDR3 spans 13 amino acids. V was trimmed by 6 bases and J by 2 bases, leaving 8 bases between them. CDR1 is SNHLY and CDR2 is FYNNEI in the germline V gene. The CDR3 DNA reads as TGTGCCAGCAGGGGGGCCACTGGAAACACCATATATTTT. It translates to CASRGATGNTIYF.

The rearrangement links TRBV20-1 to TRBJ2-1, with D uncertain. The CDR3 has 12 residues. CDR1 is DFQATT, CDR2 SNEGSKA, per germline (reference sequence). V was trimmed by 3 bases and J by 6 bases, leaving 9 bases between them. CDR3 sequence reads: CSASDGLNEQFF. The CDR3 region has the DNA TGCAGTGCTAGCGACGGGCTCAATGAGCAGTTCTTC.

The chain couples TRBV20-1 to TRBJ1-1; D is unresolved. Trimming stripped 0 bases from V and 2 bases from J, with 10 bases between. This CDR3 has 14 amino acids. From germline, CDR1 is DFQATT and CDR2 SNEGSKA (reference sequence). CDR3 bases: TGCAGTGCTAGAGATCATACACTCAACACTGAAGCTTTCTTT. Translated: CSARDHTLNTEAFF.

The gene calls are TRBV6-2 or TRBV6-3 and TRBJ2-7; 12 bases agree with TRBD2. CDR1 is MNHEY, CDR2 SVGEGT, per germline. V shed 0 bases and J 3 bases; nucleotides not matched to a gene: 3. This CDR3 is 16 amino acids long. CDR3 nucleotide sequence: TGTGCCAGCAGTTACTCGACGACTAGCGGGAGCTACGAGCAGTACTTC. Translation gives CASSYSTTSGSYEQYF.

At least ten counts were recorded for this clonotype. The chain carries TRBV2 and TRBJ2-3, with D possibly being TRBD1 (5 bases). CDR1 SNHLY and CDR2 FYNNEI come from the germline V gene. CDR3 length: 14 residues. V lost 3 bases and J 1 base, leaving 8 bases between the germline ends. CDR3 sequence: CASSDGRGTDTQYF. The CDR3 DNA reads TGTGCCAGCAGTGATGGCAGGGGCACAGATACGCAGTATTTT.

CDR3 sequence reads: CASQRQGGRGGAQHF. The CDR3 DNA reads as TGTGCCAGCCAACGGCAGGGTGGCCGCGGGGGGGCCCAGCATTTT. The rearrangement uses TRBV27 and TRBJ1-5; perhaps TRBD1 as D (5 bases). The CDR3 has 15 amino acids. Germline assignment: CDR1 MNHEY and CDR2 SMNVEV (reference sequence). The V end was cut by 8 bases, the J end by 11 bases, with 25 bases between.

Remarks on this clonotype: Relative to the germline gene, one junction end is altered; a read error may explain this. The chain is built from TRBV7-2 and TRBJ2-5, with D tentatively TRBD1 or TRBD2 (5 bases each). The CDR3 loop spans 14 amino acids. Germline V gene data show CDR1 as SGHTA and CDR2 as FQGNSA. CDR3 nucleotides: TGTGCCGGCAGCTTAGGTAGCGCAGGGGAGACCCAGTACTTC. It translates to CAGSLGSAGETQYF.

The CDR3 is CASSQTVFSNQPQHF. Written as DNA, the CDR3 is TGTGCCAGCAGCCAGACAGTTTTTAGCAATCAGCCCCAGCATTTT. The V call is TRBV7-9, the J call TRBJ1-5; maybe TRBD1 (5 bases). V was cut by 5 bases and J by 0 bases, with 11 bases left in between. The CDR3 spans 15 residues. Germline CDR1 reads SEHNR; CDR2 reads FQNEAQ (reference sequence).

In nucleotides, the CDR3 is TGTGCCAGCTACCGGGCAGAGGGAGAAAAACTGTTTTTT. Its protein product is CASYRAEGEKLFF. V usage is TRBV2 and J usage is TRBJ1-4; unclear D gene. The V gene's germline CDR1 is SNHLY and CDR2 FYNNEI. Trimming stripped 8 bases from V and 8 bases from J, with 15 bases between. The CDR3 is 13 amino acids.